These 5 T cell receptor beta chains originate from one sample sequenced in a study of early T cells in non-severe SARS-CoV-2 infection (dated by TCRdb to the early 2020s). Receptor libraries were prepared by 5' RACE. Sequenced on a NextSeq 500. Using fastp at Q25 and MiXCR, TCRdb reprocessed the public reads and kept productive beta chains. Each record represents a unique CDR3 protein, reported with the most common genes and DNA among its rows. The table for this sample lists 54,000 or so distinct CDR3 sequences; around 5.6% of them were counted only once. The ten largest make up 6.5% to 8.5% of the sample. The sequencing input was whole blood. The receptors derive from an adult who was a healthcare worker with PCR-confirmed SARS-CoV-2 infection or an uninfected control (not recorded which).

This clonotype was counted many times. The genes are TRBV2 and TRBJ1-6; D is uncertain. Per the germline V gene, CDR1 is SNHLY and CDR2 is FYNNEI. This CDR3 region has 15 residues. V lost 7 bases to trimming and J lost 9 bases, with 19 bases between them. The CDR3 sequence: CASTPWAANGSPLHF. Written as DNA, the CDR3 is TGTGCCAGCACCCCGTGGGCAGCAAACGGTTCACCCCTCCACTTT.

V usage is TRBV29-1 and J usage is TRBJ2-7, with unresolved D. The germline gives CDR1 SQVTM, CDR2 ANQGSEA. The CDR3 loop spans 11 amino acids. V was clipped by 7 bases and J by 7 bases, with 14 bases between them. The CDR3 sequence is CSAVRAAEQYF. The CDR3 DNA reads TGCAGCGCCGTCCGGGCCGCAGAGCAGTACTTC.

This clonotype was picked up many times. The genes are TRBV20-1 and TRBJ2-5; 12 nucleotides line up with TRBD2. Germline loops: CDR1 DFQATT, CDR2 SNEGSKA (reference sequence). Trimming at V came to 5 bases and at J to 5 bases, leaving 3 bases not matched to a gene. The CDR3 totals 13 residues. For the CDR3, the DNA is TGCAGTGCTCTAGCGGGGGGGCGTGAGACCCAGTACTTC. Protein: CSALAGGRETQYF.

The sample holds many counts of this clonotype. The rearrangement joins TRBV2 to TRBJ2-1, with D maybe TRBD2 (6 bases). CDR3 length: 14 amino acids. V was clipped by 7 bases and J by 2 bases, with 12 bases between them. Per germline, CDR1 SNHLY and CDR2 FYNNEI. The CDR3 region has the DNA TGTGCCAGCAAAGCTAGCGCAACCTACAATGAGCAGTTCTTC. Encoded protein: CASKASATYNEQFF.

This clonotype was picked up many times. CDR3 DNA sequence: TGTGCCAGCAGTTACCCCGGACAGACAGATACGCAGTATTTT. It translates to CASSYPGQTDTQYF. The chain carries TRBV6-6 and TRBJ2-3; a weak D match, TRBD1 (6 bases). Germline lookup yields CDR1 MNHNY and CDR2 SVGAGI (reference sequence). Trimming pared 2 bases from V and 3 bases from J, leaving 9 bases between. The CDR3 totals 14 residues.